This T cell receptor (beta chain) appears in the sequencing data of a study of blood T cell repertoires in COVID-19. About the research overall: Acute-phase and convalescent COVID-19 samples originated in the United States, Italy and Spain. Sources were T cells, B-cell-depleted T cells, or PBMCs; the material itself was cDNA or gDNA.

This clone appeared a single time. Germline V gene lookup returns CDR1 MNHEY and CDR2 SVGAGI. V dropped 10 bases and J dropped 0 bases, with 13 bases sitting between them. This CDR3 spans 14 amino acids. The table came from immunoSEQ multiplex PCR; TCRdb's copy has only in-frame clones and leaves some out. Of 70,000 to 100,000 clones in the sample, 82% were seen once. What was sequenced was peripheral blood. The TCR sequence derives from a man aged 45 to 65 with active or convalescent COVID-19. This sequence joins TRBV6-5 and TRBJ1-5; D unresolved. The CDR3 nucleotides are TGTGCCACCCGTCTCGGGGTTAGCAATCAGCCCCAGCATTTT. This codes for CATRLGVSNQPQHF.